These 28 T cell receptor beta chains were sequenced from one sample in a study of cytomegalovirus exposure and HLA in healthy donors. PCR amplification relied on 60 Vbeta primers (plus 13 Jbeta primers). The protocol was immunoSEQ multiplex PCR, while the TCRdb copy is restricted to in-frame clones and leaves out a portion. The sample gives nearly 110,000 clones, around two thirds of which show up once; 13% to 15% is in the top ten. Sequences were obtained from PBMCs. The receptors were gathered from a woman aged 40 to 50 in good health and CMV-seropositive.

This rearrangement joins TRBV5-1 to TRBJ2-3; 9 bases map to TRBD2. Germline V gives CDR1 SGHRS, CDR2 YFSETQ. With V trimmed by 6 bases and J by 5 bases, 10 bases remained unmatched. The CDR3 consists of 15 residues. The CDR3 nucleotides read TGCGCCAGCAATCAAGGGCTAGCGGGGTTAGATACGCAGTATTTT. Protein product: CASNQGLAGLDTQYF.

CDR3 coding DNA: TGTGCCAGCAGTGGGTCCGCATTTAGGACAGGGGATAATTCACCCCTCCACTTT. It codes for CASSGSAFRTGDNSPLHF. The chain couples TRBV6-1 to TRBJ1-6; TRBD1 matches 9 bases. V dropped 4 bases and J dropped 5; count of bases not matched to a gene: 12. The CDR3 contains 18 residues. The germline CDR1 and CDR2 sequences are MNHNS and SASEGT.

CDR3 residues: CASSRDRGEYEQYF. CDR3 nucleotide sequence: TGTGCCAGCAGCCGGGACAGGGGGGAATACGAGCAGTACTTC. The rearrangement links TRBV7-3 to TRBJ2-7, with 11 bases aligning to TRBD1. This CDR3 region has 14 residues. V was pared by 5 bases and J by 4 bases, with 4 bases of the junction left unmatched. In germline, CDR1 is SGHTA, CDR2 FQGTGA.

The chain's CDR3 is CASSPRQGVGSPLHF. DNA of the CDR3: TGTGCCAGCAGCCCTAGACAGGGCGTTGGTTCACCCCTCCACTTT. V usage is TRBV9 and J usage is TRBJ1-6; 7 nucleotides align to TRBD1. Germline V lookup: CDR1 SGDLS, CDR2 YYNGEE. The V segment lost 4 bases and the J segment 9 bases; nucleotides outside the gene matches: 10. The CDR3 runs to 15 residues.

A few counts support this clone. The sample has other DNA sequences that encode this CDR3 too. The chain carries TRBV6-6 and TRBJ1-4; D is unresolved. The V gene lost 4 bases and the J gene lost 0 bases, with 6 bases spanning the gap. This CDR3 has 14 residues. Germline V CDR1 and CDR2: MNHNY, SVGAGI (reference sequence). The CDR3 sequence is CASSSVSTNEKLFF. The CDR3 bases are TGTGCCAGCAGTTCAGTCTCAACTAATGAAAAACTGTTTTTT.

This chain joins TRBV27 and TRBJ2-7; D call uncertain. Trimming removed 11 bases at V and 2 bases at J, with 19 bases between. This CDR3 contains 14 residues. The germline CDR1 and CDR2 sequences are MNHEY and SMNVEV (reference sequence). CDR3 nucleotides: TGTGCCCGTGTCAGAGGAAGAGCCACCTACGAGCAGTACTTC. As protein: CARVRGRATYEQYF.

This chain uses TRBV30 with TRBJ1-6, with 11 positions matching TRBD1. Germline V lookup: CDR1 GTSNPN, CDR2 SVGIG (reference sequence). This CDR3 spans 15 amino acids. After removal of 0 bases from V and 8 bases from J, the junction contained 3 bases not matched to a gene. The CDR3 loop reads CAWSVRGQGDSPLHF. The CDR3 nucleotides are TGTGCCTGGAGTGTACGGGGACAGGGGGATTCACCCCTCCACTTT.

Concerning this clone: This specimen includes other DNA sequences encoding the same CDR3. CDR3 residues: CASSPGTGAEAFF. The CDR3 nucleotides read TGTGCCAGCAGCCCTGGGACGGGGGCTGAAGCTTTCTTT. The chain has TRBV5-4 and TRBJ1-1, with TRBD1 as a possible D gene (5 bases). CDR3 length: 13 amino acids. Trimming took off 4 bases at V and 6 bases at J, with 13 bases between the two ends. Germline V gene sequence: CDR1 SGHNT, CDR2 YYREEE (reference sequence).

In DNA, the CDR3 is TGTGCCTGGAGAAGATGGGGCGAGGATACTGAAGCTTTCTTT. This translates into CAWRRWGEDTEAFF. The J gene is TRBJ1-1, the V gene TRBV30, with a possible D match to TRBD1 (5 bases). The ends were cut back, 3 bases at V and 5 bases at J, with 16 bases in the middle. Germline V gives CDR1 GTSNPN, CDR2 SVGIG (reference sequence). There are 14 residues in the CDR3.

This clone was counted between two and nine times. J is TRBJ1-4 and V is TRBV5-8, with TRBD1 matching 8 bases. The CDR3 is 13 amino acids. In germline, CDR1 is SGHTS, CDR2 YDEGEE. The junction had 2 bases not matched to a gene; V was cut back by 2 bases and J by 8 bases. CDR3 residues: CASSFDRGEKLFF. DNA for the CDR3: TGTGCCAGCAGCTTTGACAGGGGCGAAAAACTGTTTTTT.

This clone has more than one count but fewer than ten. The chain combines TRBV7-3 with TRBJ2-7, with 11 bases that match TRBD2. From germline, CDR1 is SGHTA and CDR2 FQGTGA. This CDR3 is 15 amino acids long. With V trimmed by 2 bases and J by 0 bases, 0 bases remained unmatched. The CDR3: CASSLGTSGSYEQYF. For the CDR3, the DNA is TGTGCCAGCAGCTTAGGGACTAGCGGCTCCTACGAGCAGTACTTC.

The chain carries TRBV5-4 and TRBJ1-6; 10 bases align to TRBD1. Losses at the gene ends were 2 bases for V and 9 bases for J; bases not matched to a gene: 5. This CDR3 contains 15 residues. Germline assignment: CDR1 SGHNT and CDR2 YYREEE (reference sequence). The DNA for the CDR3 is TGTGCCAGCAGCTTTAAGGGACAGGGGTCTTCACCCCTCCACTTT. Translation: CASSFKGQGSSPLHF.

V usage is TRBV4-2 and J usage is TRBJ1-2; the match to TRBD1 covers 8 bases. The CDR3 totals 14 residues. Germline V lookup: CDR1 LGHNA, CDR2 YNFKEQ. Losses at the gene ends were 4 bases for V and 6 bases for J; bases not matched to a gene: 7. The CDR3 nucleotides read TGTGCCAGCAGCCTACAGGGGGGTAAAAATGGCTACACCTTC. Encoded protein: CASSLQGGKNGYTF.

On this clone itself: One junction end does not reproduce the germline sequence, and a read error may be involved. V usage is TRBV7-7 and J usage is TRBJ2-7, with D perhaps TRBD2 (5 bases). This CDR3 is built from 15 residues. From germline, CDR1 is SSHAT and CDR2 FNYEAQ (reference sequence). The CDR3 coding sequence is TGTGCTAGCAGCTTAGGTCCGGGGAGCCAGTACGAGCAGTACTTC. This translates into CASSLGPGSQYEQYF.

In this sample, this clone turned up once. This rearrangement joins TRBV29-1 to TRBJ2-7; TRBD2 agrees at 12 bases. V lost 6 bases to trimming and J lost 8 bases; unmatched junction nucleotides: 11. The CDR3 loop spans 14 amino acids. Germline assignment: CDR1 SQVTM and CDR2 ANQGSEA. The CDR3 DNA is TGCAGCGTGGTGACTAGCGGGGGACCTAGGAAGCAGTACTTC. Protein: CSVVTSGGPRKQYF.

The table lists this clone with a count of one. V usage is TRBV2 and J usage is TRBJ2-5, with D tentatively TRBD2 (5 bases). Germline lookup yields CDR1 SNHLY and CDR2 FYNNEI. V lost 4 bases to trimming and J lost 11 bases, with 14 bases between them. The CDR3 contains 12 residues. CDR3 nucleotides: TGTGCCAGCAGTGTAAATGTCTGGGAGCAGTACTTC. It is translated as CASSVNVWEQYF.

This rearrangement joins TRBV7-2 to TRBJ2-1, with 7 bases that match TRBD1. CDR1 is SGHTA, CDR2 FQGNSA, per germline. The CDR3 is 15 residues long. J was trimmed by 2 bases and V by 0 bases; bases with no gene match: 1. As DNA, the CDR3 is TGTGCCAGCAGCTTAGCCGGGACAGCCTACAATGAGCAGTTCTTC. This translates into CASSLAGTAYNEQFF.

The chain employs TRBV7-3 and TRBJ2-2; 7 positions match TRBD1. The germline gives CDR1 SGHTA, CDR2 FQGTGA. V was pared by 2 bases and J by 5 bases, with 8 bases of the junction left unmatched. This CDR3 contains 16 residues. The CDR3 nucleotides read TGTGCCAGCAGCTTATGGGTTAGGGGGCAGACCGGGGAGCTGTTTTTT. This sequence encodes CASSLWVRGQTGELFF.

The V call is TRBV7-2, the J call TRBJ1-5; D is ambiguous. The CDR3 runs to 13 residues. Trimming took off 5 bases at V and 7 bases at J, with 12 bases between the two ends. The germline CDR1 and CDR2 sequences are SGHTA and FQGNSA. The CDR3 DNA follows: TGTGCCAGCAGCCAAAGAGGAGGGCAGCCCCAGCATTTT. Its translation is CASSQRGGQPQHF. Combining the CDR3 with reference TRBV7-2 and TRBJ1-5 gives the whole variable domain GAGVSQSPSNKVTEKGKDVELRCDPISGHTALYWYRQSLGQGLEFLIYFQGNSAPDKSGLPSDRFSAERTGGSVSTLTIQRTQQEDSAVYLCASSQRGGQPQHFGDGTRLSIL.

The chain recombines TRBV5-1 with TRBJ2-3; the D is unclear. CDR1 and CDR2 from the germline V gene are SGHRS and YFSETQ. V dropped 0 bases and J dropped 0 bases, with 8 bases sitting between them. The CDR3 totals 15 residues. The CDR3 region is CASSLAPPSTDTQYF. In nucleotides, the CDR3 is TGCGCCAGCAGCTTGGCTCCCCCTAGCACAGATACGCAGTATTTT.

This chain uses TRBV19 with TRBJ1-4; D not certain. CDR3 length equals 14 residues. Germline-derived CDR1 and CDR2 are LNHDA and SQIVND (reference sequence). Trimming stripped 8 bases from V and 0 bases from J, with 10 bases between. CDR3 DNA sequence: TGTGCCAGTGGCCTTGTGGCAACTAATGAAAAACTGTTTTTT. As protein: CASGLVATNEKLFF. Variable domain in full (rest from reference TRBV19 and TRBJ1-4): DGGITQSPKYLFRKEGQNVTLSCEQNLNHDAMYWYRQDPGQGLRLIYYSQIVNDFQKGDIAEGYSVSREKKESFPLTVTSAQKNPTAFYLCASGLVATNEKLFFGSGTQLSVL.

This clone was recorded a few times. The V call is TRBV25-1, the J call TRBJ2-3; 8 positions agree with TRBD2. Per the germline V gene, CDR1 is MGHDK and CDR2 is SYGVNS. Germline trimming cut 2 bases from V and 7 bases from J; bases unmatched to any gene: 8. This CDR3 spans 15 amino acids. For the CDR3, the DNA is TGTGCCAGCAGTGAAACTAGCGGAGCCTCAAATACGCAGTATTTT. It is translated as CASSETSGASNTQYF.

V and J are TRBV19 and TRBJ1-2; 9 bases map to TRBD1. CDR3 length: 14 amino acids. Looked up from germline, CDR1 is LNHDA and CDR2 is SQIVND (reference sequence). V lost 5 bases, J lost 6 bases, and 7 bases stayed unmatched. CDR3 amino acids: CASSPLNRGHGYTF. DNA of the CDR3: TGTGCCAGTAGTCCTCTAAACAGGGGGCATGGCTACACCTTC.

This chain links TRBV30 with TRBJ1-5; weak D call: TRBD1 (6 bases). The CDR3 loop spans 14 amino acids. CDR1 GTSNPN and CDR2 SVGIG come from the germline V gene (reference sequence). Trimming pared 3 bases from V and 4 bases from J, leaving 13 bases between. The CDR3 protein is CAWSRRGFNQPQHF. The CDR3 nucleotides read TGTGCCTGGAGCCGCAGGGGTTTTAATCAGCCCCAGCATTTT.

This clone was detected once. As DNA, the CDR3 is TGTGCCAGCAGCTTAGGGGGTATGAACACTGAAGCTTTCTTT. It encodes CASSLGGMNTEAFF. The rearrangement joins TRBV5-8 to TRBJ1-1; weak D call: TRBD1 (6 bases). V was trimmed by 2 bases and J by 0 bases, leaving 8 bases between them. The germline gives CDR1 SGHTS, CDR2 YDEGEE. This CDR3 region has 14 residues. Looking up the rest from reference TRBV5-8 and TRBJ1-1 gives the full variable domain: EAGVTQSPTHLIKTRGQQATLRCSPISGHTSVYWYQQALGLGLQFLLWYDEGEERNRGNFPPRFSGRQFPNYSSELNVNALELEDSALYLCASSLGGMNTEAFFGQGTRLTVV.

The chain uses TRBV6-5 and TRBJ2-5; 8 bases are shared with TRBD1. The germline CDR1 and CDR2 sequences are MNHEY and SVGAGI. This CDR3 is built from 14 residues. Germline trimming cut 7 bases from V and 5 bases from J; bases unmatched to any gene: 9. CDR3 region: CASTQSDRVETQYF. The CDR3 DNA reads as TGTGCCAGCACCCAATCGGACAGGGTGGAGACCCAGTACTTC.

The chain couples TRBV13 to TRBJ1-1, with 12 bases lining up with TRBD1. J was trimmed by 9 bases and V by 3 bases; bases with no gene match: 5. Germline V gene sequence: CDR1 PRHDT, CDR2 FYEKMQ (reference sequence). The CDR3 covers 14 residues. The CDR3 nucleotides are TGTGCCAGCAGCTTCAGGGACAGGGGGCGTAAAGCTTTCTTT. Its translation is CASSFRDRGRKAFF. Variable domain in full (rest from reference TRBV13 and TRBJ1-1): AAGVIQSPRHLIKEKRETATLKCYPIPRHDTVYWYQQGPGQDPQFLISFYEKMQSDKGSIPDRFSAQQFSDYHSELNMSSLELGDSALYFCASSFRDRGRKAFFGQGTRLTVV.

This clone has only a few counts. The chain combines TRBV6-6 with TRBJ2-7; 7 positions agree with TRBD2. Germline V lookup: CDR1 MNHNY, CDR2 SVGAGI (reference sequence). After removal of 8 bases from V and 4 bases from J, the junction contained 11 bases not matched to a gene. The CDR3 extends over 14 amino acids. The CDR3 protein is CASSGGEGWYEQYF. CDR3 bases: TGTGCCAGCTCTGGCGGGGAGGGTTGGTACGAGCAGTACTTC.